This is a list of T cell receptor beta chains from one sample in a study of T cell responses to AZD1222 COVID-19 vaccine. Produced via immunoSEQ multiplex PCR; TCRdb's table is partial and in-frame only. The table has about 100,000 clones, 89% seen once. Sequencing used peripheral blood, obtained on day 0 of AZD1222 vaccination. Receptors were obtained from an adult in good health. The CDR3 runs from the conserved cysteine through the conserved F or W. The D gene is left open where the match is weak. Clone sizes are given selectively: once, few, many, or a class where the clone is expanded.

NA	NA	TRBV18	TRBJ2-3	CASSLTYRSTDTQYF	TGTGCCAGCTCACTGACATACCGAAGCACAGATACGCAGTATTTT
NA	NA	TRBV12-5	TRBJ1-2	CASGLGADGYTF	TGTGCTAGTGGTTTGGGGGCCGATGGCTACACCTTC
NA	TRBD1	TRBV5-6	TRBJ2-7	CASSLASRGTGLYEQYF	TGTGCCAGCAGCTTGGCCTCTAGGGGGACAGGGCTCTACGAGCAGTACTTC
once	NA	TRBV19	TRBJ1-5	CATEQGRYLSNQPQHF	TGTGCCACGGAACAGGGCCGCTACCTTAGCAATCAGCCCCAGCATTTT
NA	NA	TRBV5-4	TRBJ1-6	CASSLSGRWISSYNSPLHF	TGTGCCAGCAGCTTGTCGGGGCGCTGGATTAGCTCCTATAATTCACCCCTCCACTTT
once	TRBD1	TRBV11-2	TRBJ1-2	CASSGTAYGYTF	TGTGCCAGCAGCGGGACAGCATATGGCTACACCTTC
NA	TRBD1	TRBV6-6	TRBJ1-6	CASSFRQGSTPLHF	TGTGCCAGCAGTTTCAGACAGGGCTCGACTCCCCTCCACTTT
NA	NA	TRBV10-3	TRBJ2-7	CAISRWRRDRDGSYEQYF	TGTGCCATCAGCCGATGGAGGAGGGATAGGGACGGATCCTACGAGCAGTACTTC
NA	NA	TRBV5-4	TRBJ1-3	CASSSGPGNTIYF	TGTGCCAGCAGCTCGGGGCCTGGAAACACCATATATTTT
NA	NA	TRBV3-1/TRBV3-2	TRBJ2-1	CASSQVPGGAGNEQFF	TGTGCCAGCAGCCAAGTTCCTGGGGGGGCCGGGAATGAGCAGTTCTTC
once	NA	TRBV5-6	TRBJ1-2	CASSDRNYGYTF	TGTGCCAGCAGCGACAGGAACTATGGCTACACCTTC
NA	NA	TRBV29-1	TRBJ2-5	CSVDSSVQETQYF	TGCAGCGTTGATTCGTCGGTCCAAGAGACCCAGTACTTC
once	NA	TRBV6-1	TRBJ1-3	CASSEGRREAGNTIYF	TGTGCCAGCAGCGAAGGACGAAGGGAAGCTGGAAACACCATATATTTT
few	NA	TRBV28	TRBJ2-7	CASSRPYVRINSSYEQYF	TGTGCCAGCAGTCGCCCATACGTCAGGATTAACTCCTCCTACGAGCAGTACTTC
NA	TRBD1	TRBV3-1/TRBV3-2	TRBJ1-1	CASSHPRTGGTTEAFF	TGTGCCAGCAGCCATCCCAGGACAGGGGGCACCACTGAAGCTTTCTTT
NA	TRBD1	TRBV6-6	TRBJ2-7	CASSRSGQTSYEQYF	TGTGCCAGCAGTCGATCGGGACAGACCTCCTACGAGCAGTACTTC
few	NA	TRBV12-3/TRBV12-4	TRBJ1-1	CASSLTLLRAFF	TGTGCCAGCAGTTTGACCCTGCTCCGGGCTTTCTTT
NA	NA	TRBV9	TRBJ2-7	CASSPRPKTGDEQYF	TGTGCCAGCAGCCCAAGACCAAAGACGGGGGACGAGCAGTACTTC
NA	NA	TRBV3-1/TRBV3-2	TRBJ2-3	CASSQVQTDTQYF	TGTGCCAGCAGCCAAGTCCAGACAGATACGCAGTATTTT
NA	NA	TRBV15	TRBJ1-2	CATSRDRGNYGYTF	TGTGCCACCAGCAGAGATCGGGGCAACTATGGCTACACCTTC
NA	TRBD1	TRBV19	TRBJ1-2	CASSERGTVPNYGYTF	TGTGCCAGTAGTGAGAGGGGGACAGTACCTAACTATGGCTACACCTTC
NA	TRBD1	TRBV5-6	TRBJ2-7	CASSFFDRAHEQYF	TGTGCCAGCAGCTTCTTTGACAGGGCCCACGAGCAGTACTTC
NA	NA	TRBV7-8	TRBJ2-3	CASSSLDTQYF	TGTGCCAGCAGTTCACTAGATACGCAGTATTTT
NA	NA	TRBV5-1	TRBJ1-2	CASSLDRTINYTF	TGCGCCAGCAGCTTGGATAGGACAATAAATTACACCTTC
NA	NA	TRBV7-2	TRBJ2-1	CASSFGWGSNEQFF	TGTGCCAGCAGCTTTGGGTGGGGGAGTAATGAGCAGTTCTTC
NA	NA	TRBV12-3/TRBV12-4	TRBJ2-7	CASSLGTYEQYF	TGTGCCAGCAGTTTAGGAACCTACGAGCAGTACTTC
NA	NA	TRBV18	TRBJ2-3	CASSPRDTQYF	TGTGCCAGCTCACCAAGGGATACGCAGTATTTT
NA	NA	TRBV6-6	TRBJ2-5	CASSYDSGGARETQYF	TGTGCCAGCAGTTACGATAGTGGGGGGGCCCGAGAGACCCAGTACTTC
NA	NA	TRBV5-1	TRBJ1-1	CASSLNEGGNTEAFF	TGCGCCAGCAGCTTGAATGAGGGCGGGAACACTGAAGCTTTCTTT
NA	TRBD1	TRBV19	TRBJ2-7	CASSVTGGYEQYF	TGTGCCAGTAGTGTTACAGGGGGCTACGAGCAGTACTTC
NA	NA	TRBV4-2	TRBJ1-3	CASSQDPGDGFFGNTIYF	TGTGCCAGCAGCCAAGATCCCGGGGATGGGTTCTTTGGAAACACCATATATTTT
NA	NA	TRBV4-1	TRBJ2-7	CASSQDLRETYEQYF	TGCGCCAGCAGCCAAGATCTCAGGGAAACCTACGAGCAGTACTTC
NA	NA	TRBV13	TRBJ2-1	CASSSSSLVGGHYNEQFF	TGTGCCAGCAGCTCTTCGTCGCTAGTGGGGGGGCACTACAATGAGCAGTTCTTC
NA	NA	TRBV30	TRBJ1-3	CAWSVLGFKTVYF	TGTGCCTGGAGTGTACTTGGATTCAAAACTGTATATTTT
NA	TRBD1	TRBV3-1/TRBV3-2	TRBJ1-2	CASSQDGRDRVDGYTF	TGTGCCAGCAGCCAAGATGGCCGGGACAGGGTCGATGGCTACACCTTC
NA	NA	TRBV24-1	TRBJ2-7	CATSDLLPRDHYREQYF	TGTGCCACCAGTGACCTTCTTCCCCGGGACCATTACCGCGAGCAGTACTTC
NA	NA	TRBV5-1	TRBJ1-1	CASSLFQMNTEAFF	TGCGCCAGCAGCTTGTTTCAGATGAACACTGAAGCTTTCTTT
once	NA	TRBV27	TRBJ2-3	CASSYEITGDTQYF	TGTGCCAGCAGTTACGAGATTACGGGAGATACGCAGTATTTT
NA	NA	TRBV19	TRBJ1-5	CASSIDKIKPQHF	TGTGCCAGTAGTATAGATAAGATTAAGCCCCAGCATTTT
NA	NA	TRBV28	TRBJ1-2	CASSRGDNYGYTF	TGTGCCAGCAGTCGGGGGGATAACTATGGCTACACCTTC
NA	NA	TRBV5-1	TRBJ2-7	CASSLVGKDEQYF	TGCGCCAGCAGCTTGGTTGGGAAAGACGAGCAGTACTTC
NA	NA	TRBV30	TRBJ1-1	CAWSTSGGTEAFF	TGTGCCTGGAGTACCTCCGGAGGGACTGAAGCTTTCTTT
NA	NA	TRBV28	TRBJ1-5	CASSPGGRGGFGSQPQHF	TGTGCCAGCAGCCCCGGGGGCAGGGGAGGGTTTGGGAGTCAGCCCCAGCATTTT
once	NA	TRBV7-3	TRBJ2-2	CASSLRNGGSTGELFF	TGTGCCAGCAGCTTGCGAAATGGGGGGAGCACCGGGGAGCTGTTTTTT
NA	NA	TRBV5-6	TRBJ2-7	CASSLTGGLTTYEQYF	TGTGCCAGCAGCCTGACCGGAGGCCTAACCACCTACGAGCAGTACTTC
NA	TRBD1	TRBV27	TRBJ1-1	CASSRQGGWTEAFF	TGTGCCAGCAGTAGACAGGGAGGTTGGACTGAAGCTTTCTTT
NA	NA	TRBV10-3	TRBJ1-5	CAISESGPRGSNQPQHF	TGTGCCATCAGTGAGTCTGGGCCTCGGGGGAGCAATCAGCCCCAGCATTTT
NA	NA	TRBV25-1	TRBJ2-1	CASNGGYNEQFF	TGTGCCAGCAACGGAGGTTACAATGAGCAGTTCTTC
NA	TRBD1	TRBV20-1	TRBJ1-5	CSASPRGGLINQPQHF	TGCAGTGCTAGTCCCAGGGGGGGCCTCATCAATCAGCCCCAGCATTTT
NA	TRBD1	TRBV15	TRBJ2-7	CATSRDGLGTGIFEQYF	TGTGCCACCAGCAGAGATGGGCTCGGGACAGGGATATTCGAGCAGTACTTC
few	NA	TRBV19	TRBJ1-2	CASSTRPYGYTF	TGTGCCAGTAGTACTCGACCCTATGGCTACACCTTC
NA	NA	TRBV27	TRBJ1-1	CASSWLRYTEAFF	TGTGCCAGCAGTTGGCTGAGATACACTGAAGCTTTCTTT
NA	TRBD1	TRBV11-2	TRBJ1-3	CASSAATLTGHRGNTIYF	TGTGCCAGCAGCGCCGCGACTTTGACAGGGCATCGGGGAAACACCATATATTTT
few	NA	TRBV19	TRBJ1-4	CASTFGGRDTEKLFF	TGTGCCAGTACCTTCGGCGGCAGGGATACTGAAAAACTGTTTTTT
NA	TRBD1	TRBV19	TRBJ1-4	CASSIPGTGDEKLFF	TGTGCCAGTAGTATACCCGGGACAGGGGATGAAAAACTGTTTTTT
NA	NA	TRBV6-1	TRBJ1-3	CASSESYRSSGNTIYF	TGTGCCAGCAGTGAATCGTACAGGAGCTCTGGAAACACCATATATTTT
few	NA	TRBV19	TRBJ1-4	CASTQGVGTTNEKLFF	TGTGCCAGTACCCAGGGTGTCGGAACAACTAATGAAAAACTGTTTTTT
NA	NA	TRBV3-1/TRBV3-2	TRBJ1-6	CASSPQGFSSPLHF	TGTGCCAGCAGCCCCCAAGGGTTCTCATCACCCCTCCACTTT
NA	NA	TRBV15	TRBJ1-2	CATRSGRDSMDYGYTF	TGTGCCACCAGGTCTGGGAGGGATTCCATGGACTATGGCTACACCTTC